This T cell receptor (beta chain) was identified in a study of vaccination and CD4 T cells after COVID-19 (dated by TCRdb to the early 2020s). Study-wide context: SARS-CoV-2 positivity had been established in the convalescent patients by nasal swab PCR, and mild disease was recorded in about 9 of these patients and severe disease in one. Six males and four females were included in the convalescent cohort, with two Hispanic individuals, seven Caucasians, two Asians and one multiracial person represented. Participants got two doses of the Pfizer-BioNTech BNT162b2 vaccine (n=8) or two doses of the Moderna mRNA-1273 vaccine (n=2). Post-COVID blood samples from convalescent patients were collected a median of roughly 100 days after diagnosis, with a range of 35 to 161 days. Post-vaccine blood samples were obtained a median of approximately 74 days after the second vaccine dose, with a range of roughly 14 to 241 days. The cultures were stimulated with overlapping spike peptide pools from SARS-CoV-2 and from the common cold coronaviruses HCoV-NL63, HCoV-OC43 and HCoV-229E. Control cultures received a CEFX viral epitope pool as the positive control, an HIV-1 Nef peptide pool as the negative control, or no peptide. The spike-specific CD4+ TCR repertoire was compared before and after mRNA vaccination in under 11 COVID-19 convalescent patients and a handful of infection-naive healthy vaccine recipients. Summary of the overall study and its limitations: Only a relatively small number of convalescent patients were included in the study, and early timepoints following natural infection were not analyzed. An increase in the median number of SARS-CoV-2-reactive clonotypes from 20 to 25 after infection to a few dozen after vaccination was observed, but the change was not found to be significant. In convalescent patients, a median approximately 86% of post-vaccine SARS-CoV-2-reactive clones were detected only after vaccination, suggesting vaccine-specific priming. Of the vaccine-specific clones in convalescent patients, 304 of 307, or nearly all, reacted only to SARS-CoV-2 spike and did not cross-react with common cold coronaviruses.

For this clonotype: It has no known antigen specificity. Base qualities are not recorded, but no much larger clone differs from it by a single base.

Library method: PCR. DNA from cultured CD4+ T cells was subjected to TCR sequencing with the Oncomine TCR Beta short-read assay at the Johns Hopkins FTIC core. The QIAamp micro DNA kit was used to extract genomic DNA from the cultured CD4+ T cells. Oncomine TCR Beta libraries from cultured CD4+ T cells were pooled using unique dual indexes and sequenced on an Illumina iSeq 100. The authors' pipeline ran thus. Non-productive sequences were removed, and CDR3s not starting with C, not ending with F or W, or shorter than 7 amino acids were discarded. The MANAFEST web application identified antigen-specific clonotypes by comparing peptide-stimulated wells against reference wells and other culture wells. To be called positive, a clone needed an FDR below 0.05, an odds ratio above 5, and a productive frequency above 0.1% in at least two of three replicate wells. A clonotype counted as cross-reactive if it showed significant expansion both in the SARS-CoV-2 spike wells and in at least one common cold coronavirus spike condition. CDR3 homology was assessed with Levenshtein distances (stringdist) and unrooted phylogenetic trees (ape) in R version 3.6.1. TCRdb took the public reads, trimmed them with fastp at Q25, ran MiXCR for clone calling and kept in-frame beta chains. Rows with a matching CDR3 protein are joined into one entry that keeps the most common DNA and genes. These V and J calls derive from TCRdb rather than the authors' analysis. The sample contains about 14,000 distinct CDR3 sequences, around 30% of them found a single time. The ten largest clones represent around 20% of the sample.

The meaning of the sample's treatment or condition label: approximately nine-day PBMC culture with coronavirus spike peptide pools or control peptides (ViraFEST assay). The study used the ViraFEST assay, which expanded antigen-specific T cells with peptide pools and then identified expanded clonotypes by TCR sequencing. The convalescent patients' positive SARS-CoV-2 PCR tests were from March to December 2020, which was before the Alpha, Beta and Delta variants emerged in the United States. PBMCs were cultured at around 2 million per well in IMDM supplemented with approximately 5% human AB serum and about 10 IU/ml IL-2, with 9.5 to 10 ug/ml peptide pools added. On days 3 and 7, half of the culture medium was replaced with fresh IL-2-containing medium. Once the cells had been in culture for about 10 days, the EasySep CD4+ T cell isolation kit was used to isolate CD4+ T cells by negative selection. Ficoll-Paque Plus gradient centrifugation was used to isolate PBMCs from whole blood, and the isolated PBMCs were then either used fresh or cryopreserved at -140C. Culture conditions were generally each tested in triplicate wells.

As encoded in the germline V gene (reference sequence), CDR1 is SEHNR while CDR2 is FQNEAQ. The CDR3 sequence holds 17 residues, the cysteine and phenylalanine included. The CDR3 DNA has 51 bases and is translated from base 1. The V end loses 3 bases and the J end loses 2 bases, and a stretch of 19 bases separates them. The sequence derives from a human donor with COVID-19. The sample was cultured CD4+ T cells from blood. The chain couples TRBV7-9 to TRBJ1-1; no D gene can be assigned with confidence. The CDR3 protein is CASSFPAAAPSNTEAFF. The DNA sequence is as follows: TGTGCCAGCAGCTTCCCGGCGGCAGCCCCATCCAACACTGAAGCTTTCTTT.